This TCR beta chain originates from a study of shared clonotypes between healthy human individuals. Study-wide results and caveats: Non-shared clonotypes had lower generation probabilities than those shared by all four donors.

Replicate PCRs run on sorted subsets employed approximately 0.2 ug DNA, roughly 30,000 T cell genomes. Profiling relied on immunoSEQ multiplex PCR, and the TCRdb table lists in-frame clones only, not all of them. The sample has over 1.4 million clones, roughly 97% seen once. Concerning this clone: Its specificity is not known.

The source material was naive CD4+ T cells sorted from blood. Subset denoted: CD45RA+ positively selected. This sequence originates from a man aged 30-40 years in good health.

CDR3: CASSFSGTLGDTYNEQFF. CDR3 coding DNA: TGTGCCAGCAGCTTTAGTGGAACTTTGGGGGATACATACAATGAGCAGTTCTTC. The V gene is TRBV11-3, the J gene TRBJ2-1; tentatively, D is TRBD1 or TRBD2 (5 bases each). The germline V gene encodes CDR1 SGHNT and CDR2 YENEEA. The CDR3 contains 18 residues. V gave up 3 bases and J gave up 4 bases, with 22 bases separating them.